This TCR beta chain was sequenced in a study of shared clonotypes between healthy human individuals. Whole-study context: Used for every donor were three CD4 naive, three CD4 memory, two CD8 naive and one CD8 memory plate.

Comments on this clone: Its cognate antigen is unknown.

Splitting the CD4+ cells yielded a CD45RA+ naive subset and a CD45RA-negative memory subset. The study, taken as a whole, reports: Naive CD4 clonotypes were shared across a handful of donors at about 5%.

On sorted subsets, replicate PCRs used about 200 ng DNA, or approximately 33,000 T cell genomes. Clones were sequenced by immunoSEQ multiplex PCR, and TCRdb holds only the in-frame ones, with some missing. The table has some 660,000 clones, around four fifths seen once. Sequencing was carried out using memory CD4+ T cells sorted from blood. Subset noted: CD45RA-negative fraction. This sequence originates from a woman aged 25 to 39 in good health.

CDR3 DNA: TGTGCCAGCTCAAATGGGGCCGGCGGACCCAACACCGGGGAGCTGTTTTTT. This gives the protein CASSNGAGGPNTGELFF. The genes are TRBV7-3 and TRBJ2-2; perhaps TRBD1 as D (5 bases). V was trimmed by 8 bases and J by 2 bases, leaving 21 bases between them. This CDR3 comprises 17 residues. The germline gives CDR1 SGHTA, CDR2 FQGTGA.